The following is a T cell receptor beta chain sequence with its context. Its antigen is unknown. Each CDR3 protein gets one entry after TCRdb re-called the RT-PCR reads with MiXCR. The top ten clones hold approximately 9.9% of a sample with about 570,000 distinct CDR3 sequences, approximately 10% of them seen once. These data are taken from a study of response to subunit inactivated influenza vaccine. The CDR3 has 13 residues. The germline CDR1 and CDR2 sequences are SNHLY and FYNNEI. The ends lost 6 bases at V and 3 bases at J; junction bases unmatched: 5. General study points: Each seasonal flu vaccination may recruit only limited new T cells, authors suggested.

This sample also belongs to another study, concerning T cells expressing NK-cell markers. That paper states: UMIs were included in TCR beta cDNA generated by 5'RACE template switching. These clonotypes, the leaders elsewhere, also led the CD3+CD56-NKG2C+ fraction in several donors.

The specimen comprised PBMCs from blood, sampled on the day of vaccination. V is TRBV2 and J is TRBJ2-7, with TRBD2 matching over 7 bases. The TCR sequence derives from a man aged 50 to 59 who received an inactivated influenza vaccine. The CDR3 loop reads CASRRAGFYEQYF. As DNA, the CDR3 is TGTGCCAGCAGAAGAGCGGGGTTCTACGAGCAGTACTTC.